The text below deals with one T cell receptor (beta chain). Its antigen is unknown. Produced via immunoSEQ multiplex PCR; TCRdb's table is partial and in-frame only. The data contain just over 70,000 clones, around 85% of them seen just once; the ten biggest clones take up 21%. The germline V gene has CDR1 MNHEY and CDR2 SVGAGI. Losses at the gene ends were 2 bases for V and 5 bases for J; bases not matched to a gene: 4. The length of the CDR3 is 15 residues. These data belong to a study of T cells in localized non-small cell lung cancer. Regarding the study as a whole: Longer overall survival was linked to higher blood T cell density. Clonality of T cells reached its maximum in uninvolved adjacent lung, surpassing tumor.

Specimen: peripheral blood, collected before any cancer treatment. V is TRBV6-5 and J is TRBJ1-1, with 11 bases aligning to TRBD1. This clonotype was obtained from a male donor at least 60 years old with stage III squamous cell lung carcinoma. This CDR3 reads CASSYRTGGRTEAFF. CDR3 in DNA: TGTGCCAGCAGTTACCGGACAGGGGGCAGGACTGAAGCTTTCTTT.